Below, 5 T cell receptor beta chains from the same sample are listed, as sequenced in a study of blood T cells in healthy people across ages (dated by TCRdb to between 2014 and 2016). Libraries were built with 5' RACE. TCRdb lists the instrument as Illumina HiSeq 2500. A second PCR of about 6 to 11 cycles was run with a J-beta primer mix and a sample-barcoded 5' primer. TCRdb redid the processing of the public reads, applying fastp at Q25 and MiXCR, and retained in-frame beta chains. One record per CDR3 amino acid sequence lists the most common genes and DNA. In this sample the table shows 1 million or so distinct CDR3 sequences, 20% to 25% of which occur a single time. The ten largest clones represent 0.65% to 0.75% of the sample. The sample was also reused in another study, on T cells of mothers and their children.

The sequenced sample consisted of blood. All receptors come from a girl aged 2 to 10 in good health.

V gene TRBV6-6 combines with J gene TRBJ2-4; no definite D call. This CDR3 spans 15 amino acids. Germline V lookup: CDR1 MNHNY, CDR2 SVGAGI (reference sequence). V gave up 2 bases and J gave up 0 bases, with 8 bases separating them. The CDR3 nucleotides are TGTGCCAGCAGTTACGCCGACGGAGCCAAAAACATTCAGTACTTC. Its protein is CASSYADGAKNIQYF.

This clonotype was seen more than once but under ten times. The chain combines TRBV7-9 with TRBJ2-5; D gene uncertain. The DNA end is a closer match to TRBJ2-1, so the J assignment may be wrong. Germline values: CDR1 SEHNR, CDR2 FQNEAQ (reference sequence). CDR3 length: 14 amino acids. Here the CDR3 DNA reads TGTGCCAGCAGCACACACGACTCTTCCAATGAGCAGTTCTTC. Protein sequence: CASSTHDSSNEQFF.

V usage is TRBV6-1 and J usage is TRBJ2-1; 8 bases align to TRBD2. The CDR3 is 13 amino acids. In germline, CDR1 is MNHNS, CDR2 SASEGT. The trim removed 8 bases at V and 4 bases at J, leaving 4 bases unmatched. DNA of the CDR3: TGTGCCAGCCGGGGGGGCAGGTACAATGAGCAGTTCTTC. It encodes CASRGGRYNEQFF.

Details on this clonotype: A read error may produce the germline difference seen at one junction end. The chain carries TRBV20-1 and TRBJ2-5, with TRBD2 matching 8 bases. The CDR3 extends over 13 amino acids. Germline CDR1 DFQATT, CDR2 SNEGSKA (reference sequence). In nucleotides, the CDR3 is TGCAGTGCCATAGCGGGAAGCTCCTACGAGCAGCACTTC. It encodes CSAIAGSSYEQHF.

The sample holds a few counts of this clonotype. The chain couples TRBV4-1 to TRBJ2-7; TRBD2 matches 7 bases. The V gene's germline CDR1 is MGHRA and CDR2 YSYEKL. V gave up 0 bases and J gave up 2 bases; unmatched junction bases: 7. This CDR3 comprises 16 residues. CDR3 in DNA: TGCGCCAGCAGCCAAGAAATCGGGGGGAGAACCTACGAGCAGTACTTC. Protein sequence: CASSQEIGGRTYEQYF.